This T cell receptor (beta chain) appears in the sequencing data of a study of glioma-infiltrating T cells after dendritic cell vaccination. As for the study in general: Autologous tumor lysate was loaded overnight onto monocyte-derived dendritic cells grown approximately seven days with IL-4 and GM-CSF.

The time point was: after dendritic cell vaccination, including at tumor progression/relapse. No glioblastoma patient carried an isocitrate dehydrogenase mutation. Sequenced by immunoSEQ multiplex PCR; TCRdb stores in-frame clones only, minus some. The sample has some 90,000 clones, 81% seen once; the top ten hold approximately 2.1%. Trimming took 6 bases from V and 4 from J; bases not matched to a gene: 2. Germline CDR1 and CDR2: SGHTA and FQGTGA. This CDR3 region has 14 residues. The source was blood, collected after dendritic cell vaccination. This rearrangement joins TRBV7-3 to TRBJ2-2; TRBD2 aligns across 10 bases. The sequence came from a human donor with glioblastoma. CDR3: CASSRTSGTGELFF. DNA of the CDR3: TGTGCCAGCAGTCGGACTAGCGGCACCGGGGAGCTGTTTTTT.